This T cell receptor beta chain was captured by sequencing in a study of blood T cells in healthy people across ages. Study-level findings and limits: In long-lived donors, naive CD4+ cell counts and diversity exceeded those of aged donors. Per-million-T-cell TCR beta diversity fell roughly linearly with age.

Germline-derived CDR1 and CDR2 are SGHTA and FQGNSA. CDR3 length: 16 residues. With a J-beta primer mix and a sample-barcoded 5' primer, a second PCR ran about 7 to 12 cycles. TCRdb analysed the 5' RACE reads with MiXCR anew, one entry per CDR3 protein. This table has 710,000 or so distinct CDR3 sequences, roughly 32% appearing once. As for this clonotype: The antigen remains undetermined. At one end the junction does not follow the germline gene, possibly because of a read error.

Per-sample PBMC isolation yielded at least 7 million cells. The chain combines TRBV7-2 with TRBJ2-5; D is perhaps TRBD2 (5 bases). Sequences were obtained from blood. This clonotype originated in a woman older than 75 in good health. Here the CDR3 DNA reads TGTGCCAGCAGTCGCCTCGGGATTTCAAACCAAGAGGCCCAGTACTTC. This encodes CASSRLGISNQEAQYF.